This T cell receptor beta chain was documented in a study of cytomegalovirus exposure and HLA in healthy donors. Study information: Earlier results showed approximately 120 million unique TCR beta sequences derived from roughly 180 million T cells.

With 60 Vbeta and 13 Jbeta primers, the PCR was carried out. How the authors handled the data: A later analysis counted around 80 million unique TCR beta chains, some 11 million shared. The data were produced by immunoSEQ multiplex PCR, yet TCRdb's version contains in-frame clones alone and is incomplete. V, J and clone size derive from that table, while D and trimming were established from the DNA sequence. The sample has over 150,000 clones, under 70% seen once. There are 19 residues in the CDR3. Worth noting for this clone: One end of the junction is discordant with germline, which a read error may explain.

The chain combines TRBV23-1 with TRBJ1-2; TRBD1 agrees at 8 bases. TRBV23-1 falls under the ORF class, with uncertain function. This sequence was found in a woman between 40 and 55 years old in good health and CMV-seropositive. Input material: PBMCs. The CDR3 sequence is CASSQSSAGGPYLRGGYPF. The CDR3 DNA reads as TGCGCCAGCAGTCAATCCTCGGCAGGGGGCCCATACCTGAGGGGAGGCTACCCCTTC.